Presented here are 3 T cell receptor beta chains from one specimen sequenced in a study of T cell repertoires in cytomegalovirus infection. No antigen has been assigned to these receptors. In TCRdb, the reads were re-called with MiXCR into one record per CDR3 protein. This table holds approximately 140,000 distinct CDR3 sequences, roughly a quarter found once. Sequenced sample: PBMCs, sequenced either directly or after in vitro stimulation (not recorded which). The receptors come from a human donor in good health (CMV status not recorded). Some clones in this sample may be carry-over from other donors' samples.

This sequence joins TRBV4-3 and TRBJ1-1; D gene uncertain. The CDR3 totals 14 residues. Germline V CDR1 and CDR2: LGHNA, YSLEER. The V and J ends lost 0 bases and 11 bases respectively, with 16 bases between them. The CDR3 DNA sequence: TGCGCCAGCAGCCAAGATGAAAACCCTTGGGCCGCTTTCTTT. It codes for CASSQDENPWAAFF.

The chain carries TRBV7-6 and TRBJ2-3, with 8 bases fitting TRBD2. V dropped 4 bases and J dropped 4; count of bases not matched to a gene: 1. This CDR3 spans 13 amino acids. Germline V lookup: CDR1 SGHVS, CDR2 FNYEAQ. The CDR3 bases are TGTGCCAGCAGCTCAGCGGGGGCAGATACGCAGTATTTT. Translating it yields CASSSAGADTQYF.

The table lists this clonotype with many counts. This sequence joins TRBV7-8 and TRBJ2-7; D may be TRBD2 (5 bases). CDR1 is SGHVS and CDR2 is FQNEAQ in the germline V gene. There are 15 residues in the CDR3. V lost 4 bases to trimming and J lost 3 bases, with 16 bases between them. The CDR3 bases are TGTGCCAGCAGCTCCCGCCGGACTGAATTCTACGAGCAGTACTTC. This sequence encodes CASSSRRTEFYEQYF.